This passage covers 32 T cell receptor beta chains from one sample sequenced in a study of patients and donors after allogeneic stem cell transplantation. TCRdb passed the RT-PCR reads through MiXCR, listing each CDR3 protein once. The sample holds 150,000 to 200,000 distinct CDR3 sequences, 20% to 25% seen once. Material: blood, either unsorted or a sorted T cell fraction (not recorded which). These receptor sequences come from a human donor who was either an allogeneic HSCT recipient or a stem cell or donor lymphocyte infusion donor (not recorded which). It is not recorded whose cells these are; they may come from a transplant donor.

The V gene is TRBV6-6, the J gene TRBJ1-5; TRBD1 aligns across 10 bases. Germline CDR1 reads MNHNY; CDR2 reads SVGAGI (reference sequence). The CDR3 is 17 amino acids. V was pared by 6 bases and J by 4 bases, with 12 bases of the junction left unmatched. The CDR3 protein is CASSPSVRTGGNQPQHF. DNA for the CDR3: TGTGCCAGCAGCCCCTCCGTCCGGACAGGGGGTAATCAGCCCCAGCATTTT.

V usage is TRBV7-8 and J usage is TRBJ1-1; 10 bases fit TRBD1. J gave up 4 bases and V 5 bases, and 16 bases lay outside the gene matches. Germline values: CDR1 SGHVS, CDR2 FQNEAQ. This CDR3 has 18 amino acids. As DNA, the CDR3 is TGTGCCAGCAGCCTGAGACAGGGGGCCCCGCCGTTGGGCACTGAAGCTTTCTTT. It encodes CASSLRQGAPPLGTEAFF.

CDR3 sequence: CASSNGHQTGELFF. Here the CDR3 DNA reads TGTGCCAGCAGCAACGGACACCAAACCGGGGAGCTGTTTTTT. V gene TRBV5-5 combines with J gene TRBJ2-2; tentative D call: TRBD1 (5 bases). V gave up 4 bases and J gave up 5 bases, with 12 bases separating them. The CDR3 has 14 amino acids. CDR1 and CDR2 from the germline V gene are SGHKS and YYEKEE (reference sequence).

This clonotype was seen a handful of times. The chain carries TRBV7-9 and TRBJ1-1, with D unresolved. The CDR3 has 15 residues. Per the germline V gene, CDR1 is SEHNR and CDR2 is FQNEAQ (reference sequence). Trimming took 0 bases from V and 0 from J, leaving 8 bases between them. The CDR3 DNA reads TGTGCCAGCAGCTTAGCGCCAAGGATGAACACTGAAGCTTTCTTT. This translates into CASSLAPRMNTEAFF. Looking up the rest from reference TRBV7-9 and TRBJ1-1 gives the full variable domain: DTGVSQNPRHKITKRGQNVTFRCDPISEHNRLYWYRQTLGQGPEFLTYFQNEAQLEKSRLLSDRFSAERPKGSFSTLEIQRTEQGDSAMYLCASSLAPRMNTEAFFGQGTRLTVV.

The chain joins TRBV20-1 to TRBJ2-3; D is unresolved. Trimming shortened V by 1 base and J by 0 bases, and 8 bases separated the two germline ends. The germline V gene encodes CDR1 DFQATT and CDR2 SNEGSKA (reference sequence). This CDR3 is 14 amino acids long. This chain's CDR3 is CSARGGASTDTQYF. In DNA, the CDR3 is TGCAGTGCTAGAGGCGGCGCGAGCACAGATACGCAGTATTTT.

This sequence joins TRBV6-2 or TRBV6-3 and TRBJ2-5; 8 bases align to TRBD2. The CDR3 is made up of 16 amino acids. The germline CDR1 and CDR2 sequences are MNHEY and SVGEGT. V shed 2 bases and J 5 bases; nucleotides not matched to a gene: 10. Written as DNA, the CDR3 is TGTGCCAGCAGTTACAGGAGCGGGAGCCACAGGGAGACCCAGTACTTC. Encoded protein: CASSYRSGSHRETQYF.

This clonotype was counted a few times. The chain links TRBV20-1 to TRBJ1-5, with 7 bases lining up with TRBD1. This CDR3 contains 13 residues. The trim removed 6 bases at V and 4 bases at J, leaving 6 bases unmatched. Germline CDR1 reads DFQATT; CDR2 reads SNEGSKA (reference sequence). CDR3 nucleotide sequence: TGCAGTGCCACCGAGACAGGGAATCAGCCCCAGCATTTT. It specifies CSATETGNQPQHF.

Comment on this clonotype: This is likely a read error, given that the CDR3 carries no conserved phenylalanine or tryptophan at its end. The chain is built from TRBV7-6 and TRBJ1-5; a possible D gene is TRBD1 (6 bases). Trimming left V 2 bases short and J 6 bases short, with 11 bases between. This CDR3 region has 14 residues. CDR1 and CDR2 (germline): SGHVS, FNYEAQ. CDR3 coding DNA: TGTGCCAGCAGCTTAACCAGGGGTACTCAGCCCCAGCATTTG. It specifies CASSLTRGTQPQHL.

This clonotype was seen a handful of times. This chain links TRBV27 with TRBJ1-1; possibly TRBD1 for D (6 bases). The V end was cut by 5 bases, the J end by 4 bases, with 14 bases between. This CDR3 region has 14 residues. The germline V gene has CDR1 MNHEY and CDR2 SMNVEV (reference sequence). The CDR3 reads CASSTYEDSTEAFF. CDR3 coding DNA: TGTGCCAGCAGTACGTATGAGGACAGCACTGAAGCTTTCTTT.

The V call is TRBV12-3 or TRBV12-4, the J call TRBJ2-7; 7 bases are a match to TRBD1. The V and J ends lost 4 bases and 4 bases, in that order; junction bases with no gene match: 7. The CDR3 contains 14 residues. CDR3 nucleotide sequence: TGTGCCAGCAGTTATCCGGGACAGATTTACGAGCAGTACTTC. Amino acids: CASSYPGQIYEQYF.

This rearrangement joins TRBV5-6 to TRBJ2-2, with D maybe TRBD1 (6 bases). The V gene lost 1 base and the J gene lost 4 bases, with 14 bases spanning the gap. Germline assignment: CDR1 SGHDT and CDR2 YYEEEE. CDR3 length equals 16 residues. CDR3 DNA sequence: TGTGCCAGCAGCTTGAGGGGGTTCTTCGGCACCGGGGAGCTGTTTTTT. Residues: CASSLRGFFGTGELFF. The full variable domain, completed using reference TRBV5-6 and TRBJ2-2, is DAGVTQSPTHLIKTRGQQVTLRCSPKSGHDTVSWYQQALGQGPQFIFQYYEEEERQRGNFPDRFSGHQFPNYSSELNVNALLLGDSALYLCASSLRGFFGTGELFFGEGSRLTVL.

The gene calls are TRBV29-1 and TRBJ1-1, with D unclear. CDR1 SQVTM and CDR2 ANQGSEA come from the germline V gene. Trimming removed 4 bases at V and 2 bases at J, with 14 bases between. CDR3 length: 14 amino acids. The CDR3 region is CSVGVLGINTEAFF. DNA for the CDR3: TGCAGCGTTGGGGTTTTGGGAATTAACACTGAAGCTTTCTTT.

The chain joins TRBV7-9 to TRBJ2-3; 10 bases map to TRBD2. The CDR3 is 15 residues long. J gave up 5 bases and V 4 bases, and 6 bases lay outside the gene matches. In germline, CDR1 is SEHNR, CDR2 FQNEAQ (reference sequence). CDR3 sequence: CASSSSGSGVDTQYF. The DNA of the CDR3 is TGTGCCAGCAGCTCTAGCGGGAGTGGAGTAGATACGCAGTATTTT. The full variable domain, rest sourced from reference TRBV7-9 and TRBJ2-3, is DTGVSQNPRHKITKRGQNVTFRCDPISEHNRLYWYRQTLGQGPEFLTYFQNEAQLEKSRLLSDRFSAERPKGSFSTLEIQRTEQGDSAMYLCASSSSGSGVDTQYFGPGTRLTVL.

The chain recombines TRBV9 with TRBJ2-7; D is possibly TRBD1 or TRBD2 (5 bases each). The CDR3 is 19 residues long. Trimming took off 0 bases at V and 5 bases at J, with 27 bases between the two ends. Germline values: CDR1 SGDLS, CDR2 YYNGEE. The CDR3 DNA is TGTGCCAGCAGCGTAGGTCCAGGGACGGGTTCGCGTGGTCTCCACGAGCAGTACTTC. Its translation is CASSVGPGTGSRGLHEQYF. The whole variable domain, filled in from reference TRBV9 and TRBJ2-7, reads DSGVTQTPKHLITATGQRVTLRCSPRSGDLSVYWYQQSLDQGLQFLIQYYNGEERAKGNILERFSAQQFPDLHSELNLSSLELGDSALYFCASSVGPGTGSRGLHEQYFGPGTRLTVT.

The table lists this clonotype with a few counts. This chain connects TRBV5-6 to TRBJ1-1; possibly TRBD1 for D (5 bases). The germline V gene has CDR1 SGHDT and CDR2 YYEEEE. The CDR3 covers 12 residues. Trimming took 4 bases from V and 4 from J, leaving 8 bases between them. The CDR3 region has the DNA TGTGCCAGCAGCCAGGGTGTCACTGAAGCTTTCTTT. Translating it yields CASSQGVTEAFF. Variable domain in full (rest from reference TRBV5-6 and TRBJ1-1): DAGVTQSPTHLIKTRGQQVTLRCSPKSGHDTVSWYQQALGQGPQFIFQYYEEEERQRGNFPDRFSGHQFPNYSSELNVNALLLGDSALYLCASSQGVTEAFFGQGTRLTVV.

The V call is TRBV20-1, the J call TRBJ1-2; D is perhaps TRBD1 (5 bases). V lost 6 bases and J lost 3, with 11 bases in between. The CDR3 loop spans 12 amino acids. Germline values: CDR1 DFQATT, CDR2 SNEGSKA (reference sequence). CDR3 in amino acids: CSARRDHYGYTF. The CDR3 coding sequence is TGCAGTGCCCGCCGGGACCACTATGGCTACACCTTC.

The J gene is TRBJ2-5, the V gene TRBV5-8; a weak D match, TRBD2 (5 bases). Germline V gene data show CDR1 as SGHTS and CDR2 as YDEGEE. CDR3 length equals 14 residues. V dropped 1 base and J dropped 5 bases, with 12 bases sitting between them. This CDR3 is CASSLSGLWETQYF. The CDR3 DNA sequence: TGTGCCAGCAGCTTGTCGGGGTTATGGGAGACCCAGTACTTC.

This clonotype was seen more than once but under ten times. V gene TRBV20-1 combines with J gene TRBJ2-1; D not resolved. V lost 3 bases, J lost 8 bases, and 11 bases lay in between. The CDR3 totals 12 residues. The V gene's germline CDR1 is DFQATT and CDR2 SNEGSKA (reference sequence). CDR3 nucleotide sequence: TGCAGTGCTAGGGTCAGTTGGTATGAGCAGTTCTTC. Encoded protein: CSARVSWYEQFF.

This clonotype has more than one count but fewer than ten. The chain has TRBV4-2 and TRBJ2-1; the D gene is possibly TRBD2 (5 bases). The CDR3 contains 17 residues. Deletions cut 3 bases from V and 4 bases from J, with 19 bases between. Per germline, CDR1 LGHNA and CDR2 YNFKEQ. The CDR3, as DNA: TGTGCCAGCAGCCAGAAGGGAGTAATTGGGTCTTACAATGAGCAGTTCTTC. As protein: CASSQKGVIGSYNEQFF.

This clonotype was seen more than once but under ten times. This chain joins TRBV4-1 and TRBJ1-4; 7 nucleotides align to TRBD1. Germline V gives CDR1 MGHRA, CDR2 YSYEKL. The CDR3 length is 16 residues. After removal of 0 bases from V and 8 bases from J, the junction contained 9 bases not matched to a gene. The CDR3 DNA follows: TGCGCCAGCAGCCAAGAAGGGCCAGGGGGGGAAGAAAAACTGTTTTTT. This encodes CASSQEGPGGEEKLFF.

This clonotype occurred a few times. V and J are TRBV27 and TRBJ2-7; D is uncertain. The CDR3 extends over 14 amino acids. CDR1 MNHEY and CDR2 SMNVEV come from the germline V gene (reference sequence). Deletions cut 1 base from V and 3 bases from J, with 10 bases between. CDR3 in amino acids: CASSLYYMVYEQYF. CDR3 nucleotides: TGTGCCAGCAGTTTATACTACATGGTCTACGAGCAGTACTTC.

The chain links TRBV20-1 to TRBJ1-1; the D gene is possibly TRBD1 (5 bases). The CDR3 contains 13 residues. The germline CDR1 and CDR2 sequences are DFQATT and SNEGSKA (reference sequence). V dropped 5 bases and J dropped 0 bases, with 10 bases sitting between them. CDR3 sequence (DNA): TGCAGTGCTTACGACAGTATGAACACTGAAGCTTTCTTT. It is translated as CSAYDSMNTEAFF.

This clonotype occurred a few times. This chain uses TRBV5-1 with TRBJ2-3, with a tentative D call TRBD1 (5 bases). Germline loops: CDR1 SGHRS, CDR2 YFSETQ. Deletions cut 4 bases from V and 5 bases from J, with 11 bases between. The CDR3 spans 13 residues. The DNA of the CDR3 is TGCGCCAGCAGCACTACAGGATTAGATACGCAGTATTTT. Its protein is CASSTTGLDTQYF.

V is TRBV3-1 and J is TRBJ2-3; 7 bases match TRBD2. Unmatched junction bases numbered 3, after V lost 1 base and J lost 2 bases. There are 15 residues in the CDR3. Germline V gene lookup returns CDR1 LGHDT and CDR2 YNNKEL (reference sequence). DNA for the CDR3: TGTGCCAGCAGCCAAGGCGGGGGAGACACAGATACGCAGTATTTT. It encodes CASSQGGGDTDTQYF.

V is TRBV29-1 and J is TRBJ1-1, with no clear D. The CDR3 is 12 residues long. From germline, CDR1 is SQVTM and CDR2 ANQGSEA. The V gene lost 7 bases and the J gene lost 3 bases, with 12 bases spanning the gap. CDR3 sequence reads: CSASGPDTEAFF. Here the CDR3 DNA reads TGCAGCGCCTCCGGACCGGACACTGAAGCTTTCTTT.

This clonotype was counted ten times or more. V is TRBV12-3 or TRBV12-4 and J is TRBJ1-2; TRBD1 is a possible D gene (5 bases). The CDR3 runs to 14 residues. V shed 5 bases and J shed 8 bases, with 18 bases lying between them. CDR3 protein: CASSLSGGAGGYTF. The CDR3 DNA is TGTGCCAGCAGTCTTAGCGGTGGGGCTGGCGGCTACACCTTC.

This chain connects TRBV4-1 to TRBJ1-5; maybe TRBD1 (5 bases). Per germline, CDR1 MGHRA and CDR2 YSYEKL. The CDR3 runs to 15 residues. V dropped 0 bases and J dropped 6 bases, with 12 bases sitting between them. The CDR3 loop reads CASSQDRGMGQPQHF. The CDR3 DNA reads as TGCGCCAGCAGCCAAGATAGGGGAATGGGTCAGCCCCAGCATTTT.

In this sample, this clonotype turned up a few times. This chain joins TRBV20-1 and TRBJ2-7; 10 bases line up with TRBD1. This CDR3 comprises 14 residues. CDR1 and CDR2 from the germline V gene are DFQATT and SNEGSKA (reference sequence). J gave up 3 bases and V 4 bases, and 6 bases lay outside the gene matches. As DNA, the CDR3 is TGCAGTGCTATCAAAGGACAGGGGGGCTACGAGCAGTACTTC. It is translated as CSAIKGQGGYEQYF.

This clonotype has a count of ten or more. V gene TRBV14 combines with J gene TRBJ1-4; D remains ambiguous. V lost 4 bases, J lost 3 bases, and 12 bases lay in between. The length of the CDR3 is 15 residues. Germline V CDR1 and CDR2: SGHDN, FVKESK. CDR3 coding DNA: TGTGCCAGCAGCCGGATACGAATTGCTAATGAAAAACTGTTTTTT. Encoded protein: CASSRIRIANEKLFF. The complete variable domain, with remaining parts taken from reference TRBV14 and TRBJ1-4, reads EAGVTQFPSHSVIEKGQTVTLRCDPISGHDNLYWYRRVMGKEIKFLLHFVKESKQDESGMPNNRFLAERTGGTYSTLKVQPAELEDSGVYFCASSRIRIANEKLFFGSGTQLSVL.

V and J are TRBV11-2 and TRBJ1-1, with 7 bases aligning to TRBD1. With V trimmed by 5 bases and J by 6 bases, 9 bases remained unmatched. This CDR3 spans 14 amino acids. Germline V lookup: CDR1 SGHAT, CDR2 FQNNGV. The CDR3 bases are TGTGCCAGCAGCGCCCTAGGGACAGATTCTGAAGCTTTCTTT. It specifies CASSALGTDSEAFF.

This clonotype showed up just a few times. The genes are TRBV13 and TRBJ2-6; D ambiguous. There are 17 residues in the CDR3. Trimming left V 5 bases short and J 0 bases short, with 14 bases between. Looked up from germline, CDR1 is PRHDT and CDR2 is FYEKMQ (reference sequence). Here the CDR3 DNA reads TGTGCCAGCAGCGAAGGCTCCCTGGCCTCTGGGGCCAACGTCCTGACTTTC. It yields the protein CASSEGSLASGANVLTF.

V usage is TRBV12-3 or TRBV12-4 and J usage is TRBJ1-3; D is unresolved. Trimming stripped 4 bases from V and 2 bases from J, with 15 bases between. The CDR3 has 16 residues. The CDR3 spells CASSSPPSATGNTIYF. The DNA of the CDR3 is TGTGCCAGCAGTTCGCCCCCATCAGCTACTGGAAACACCATATATTTT.